A few counts support the clone carrying this T cell receptor beta chain. This record comes from a study of CD8 T cells in ankylosing spondylitis. The CDR3 runs 16 residues. The V end was cut by 0 bases, the J end by 0 bases, with 11 bases between. Germline CDR1 is KGHSH and CDR2 is LQKENI. MiXCR was run by TCRdb on the 5' RACE reads, yielding one entry per CDR3 protein. Among some 90,000 distinct CDR3 sequences listed, around 25% were seen once. The chain joins TRBV18 to TRBJ1-2; D unclear. The source is a male donor with ankylosing spondylitis or in good health (not recorded which). Sequenced sample: blood, either unsorted or a sorted T cell fraction (not recorded which). Here the CDR3 reads CASSPPSVSPNYGYTF. The CDR3 DNA is TGTGCCAGCTCACCACCGTCAGTTTCACCTAACTATGGCTACACCTTC.